The T cell receptor beta chain under discussion was sequenced for a study of control samples from healthy donors and cancer patients. Here immunoSEQ multiplex PCR was the method, and the copy in TCRdb shows in-frame clones only, minus some. The sample has 170,000 or so clones; 85% to 95% are singletons. Sequencing was done on a sample of blood. This receptor was obtained from a woman aged 18-29 years in good health.

This chain's CDR3 is CASSFSGNEQYF. The CDR3 bases are TGTGCCAGCAGCTTTTCAGGGAACGAGCAGTACTTC. This sequence joins TRBV7-9 and TRBJ2-7; perhaps TRBD1 as D (5 bases). CDR3 size: 12 residues. V lost 3 bases and J 5 bases, leaving 8 bases between the germline ends. In germline, CDR1 is SEHNR, CDR2 FQNEAQ (reference sequence).